The present T cell receptor (beta chain) was sequenced within a study of blood T cell repertoires in COVID-19. This CDR3 spans 14 amino acids. Germline values: CDR1 KGHSH, CDR2 LQKENI. V was clipped by 4 bases and J by 1 base, with 10 bases between them. Repertoires were generated with immunoSEQ multiplex PCR, while TCRdb's copy carries only in-frame clones and drops some. Here the sample spans 75,000 to 100,000 clones, around nine tenths being singletons. The receptor was isolated from a man between 60 and 75 years old with acute or convalescent COVID-19. The rearrangement joins TRBV18 to TRBJ2-5, with a tentative D call TRBD1 (6 bases). The source material was peripheral blood. The chain's CDR3 is CASSQVDSQETQYF. The CDR3 coding sequence is TGTGCCAGCTCACAGGTGGACAGCCAAGAGACCCAGTACTTC.